This T cell receptor beta chain was sequenced during a study of CD8+ T cells in alopecia areata (dated by TCRdb to 2016 to 2019). Notes on the research overall: Treated patients were enrolled in an open-label pilot trial of oral tofacitinib at 5 to 10 mg twice daily for moderate-to-severe alopecia areata. Patients stayed on tofacitinib for 6 to 18 months and then had 6 months of follow-up off drug so that delayed response and recurrence could be assessed. For the treated patients, the SALT score, which quantifies what percentage of scalp surface area is affected, served as the measure of disease severity. To study T cell clonal expansion in alopecia areata, the researchers applied high-throughput TCRbeta sequencing to both the C3H/HeJ mouse model and human patients. In humans, TCRbeta sequencing was performed on scalp tissue and on sorted CD4+ and CD8+ peripheral blood T cells from healthy controls and from patients with patchy or totalis/universalis alopecia areata. Patients on tofacitinib were biopsied at baseline and after 4 and 24 weeks of treatment, and several of the patients also had a later scalp biopsy. Scalp clonality was compared across normal scalp (n=4), patchy alopecia areata scalp (n=8), and alopecia totalis/universalis scalp (n=8). RNA was extracted with the PAXgene miRNA kit for fixed scalp, the miRNeasy kit for PBMCs, and the RNeasy kit for mouse skin. Amplification of TCRbeta CDR3 regions was done by immunoSEQ multiplex PCR using 35 Vbeta forward primers and 13 Jbeta reverse primers. Paper-wide results and their limitations: During tofacitinib treatment, many expanded lesional clones stuck around in both scalp and blood, and this persistence may partly explain why relapse happens after treatment is stopped. Resident alphabeta T cells in normal human skin are also sequenced, complicating scalp TCR repertoire analysis, unlike mouse skin dominated by gammadelta T cells. Higher clonality and more expanded CD8+ clones were observed in lesional scalp than in normal scalp, particularly in alopecia totalis/universalis, a finding suggestive of antigenic drive. Tofacitinib significantly decreased scalp clonality and the number of expanded CD8+ clones among the top 100 scalp clones. The treated cohort was small, with a single nonresponder, so links between baseline CD8+ expansion and response need larger studies. Shared TCR sequences between patients were less evident than in mice, which may be partly attributable to HLA diversity in the patient population.

Libraries were made using the immunoSEQ multiplex PCR assay. RNA was extracted from all samples and reverse transcribed into cDNA, which served as template for TCR sequencing. SuperScript III was used to make first-strand cDNA, primed with a 2:1 mix of oligo-dT and random hexamers. A synthetic immune receptor repertoire was used to gauge amplification bias, and whatever bias remained was removed computationally. The original pipeline was this. After raw reads were preprocessed to remove errors, the CDR3 was defined following IMGT conventions as running from the conserved cysteine to phenylalanine. Clonality was computed by normalizing Shannon entropy by log2 of the number of productive unique TCRs and subtracting the result from 1. Whether scalp clones were CD4 or CD8 was inferred by matching scalp TCRbeta sequences against CD4 and CD8 repertoires sorted from blood. TCRdb stores this immuneACCESS table with in-frame sequences only. Part of the clones is absent; in the studies checked, under half of the shortfall reflects unresolved V genes, and no reason is known for the rest. V, J and clone size reflect that table, while D and trimming were determined from the DNA. The sample records 150,000 to 200,000 clones, just under 65% of which are singletons. The leading ten clones occupy approximately 1.3% of the sample.

This clone has just one count. What antigen it recognizes has not been identified. It has no much larger one-base neighbor in the sample; base qualities were not kept. From the cysteine through the phenylalanine, the CDR3 covers 12 amino acids. Just CDR3 DNA is preserved here, 36 bases in frame from base 1. Via the germline V gene (reference sequence), CDR1 is SEHNR and CDR2 FQNEAQ. Relative to germline, V is 1 base shorter and J is 8 bases shorter, with 8 bases between their ends. This specimen's treatment or condition label, interpreted: oral pan-JAK inhibitor, 5-10 mg twice daily. Peripheral blood and lesional scalp punch biopsies were obtained from patients with alopecia areata. PBMCs were isolated by density centrifugation and stained for CD3, CD4 and CD8, and CD4+ and CD8+ T cells were sorted on a FACSAria.

The V gene is TRBV7-9 and the J gene is TRBJ1-2; no D gene is confidently identified. The sample here was CD4+ T cells sorted from blood, taken around week 50, from a patient treated with tofacitinib. This TCR was recovered from a human donor with alopecia areata. The base sequence is TGTGCCAGCAGCTTAGATGTGGGCGGCTACACCTTC. Its protein product is CASSLDVGGYTF.